A single sample gave rise to the 27 T cell receptor beta chains below, sequenced in a study of T cell changes during pregnancy in multiple sclerosis. Method: immunoSEQ multiplex PCR; TCRdb's copy keeps in-frame clones and lacks some. The sample lists about 51,000 clones, around 94% occurring once. Specimen: CD4+ T cells from peripheral blood mononuclear cells, collected in the third trimester of pregnancy. Source of these receptors: a female donor with multiple sclerosis, enrolled in a pregnancy study.

J is TRBJ2-3 and V is TRBV7-9, with D uncertain. The CDR3 covers 15 residues. The V and J ends lost 3 bases and 0 bases respectively, with 10 bases between them. CDR1 and CDR2 (germline): SEHNR, FQNEAQ (reference sequence). CDR3: CASSFGGASTDTQYF. In nucleotides, the CDR3 is TGTGCCAGCAGCTTCGGCGGCGCTAGCACAGATACGCAGTATTTT.

V and J are TRBV28 and TRBJ2-5, with TRBD2 as a possible D gene (6 bases). Trimming shortened V by 5 bases and J by 2 bases, and 12 bases separated the two germline ends. This CDR3 has 14 residues. Germline values: CDR1 MDHEN, CDR2 SYDVKM. CDR3 in amino acids: CASSPGTVQETQYF. The CDR3 bases are TGTGCCAGCAGTCCCGGGACTGTTCAAGAGACCCAGTACTTC.

The CDR3: CASSVGGGGSLSETQYF. DNA of the CDR3: TGTGCCAGCAGCGTAGGCGGTGGGGGCTCCCTAAGCGAGACCCAGTACTTC. This chain connects TRBV9 to TRBJ2-5; D may be TRBD1 (6 bases). The germline V gene has CDR1 SGDLS and CDR2 YYNGEE. The CDR3 extends over 17 amino acids. Deletions cut 0 bases from V and 5 bases from J, with 20 bases between.

The chain carries TRBV6-1 and TRBJ2-1; 7 bases align to TRBD1. The germline CDR1 and CDR2 sequences are MNHNS and SASEGT. There are 15 residues in the CDR3. With 6 bases clipped from V and 5 bases from J, the junction kept 10 bases outside the gene matches. The DNA of the CDR3 is TGTGCCAGCAGAAGAGACAGGGCTAGGGACAATGAGCAGTTCTTC. Protein sequence: CASRRDRARDNEQFF.

The chain is built from TRBV5-4 and TRBJ2-1; 8 bases are shared with TRBD2. The germline gives CDR1 SGHNT, CDR2 YYREEE (reference sequence). The CDR3 contains 15 residues. V was pared by 0 bases and J by 5 bases, with 4 bases of the junction left unmatched. The CDR3: CASSLAGLDHNEQFF. The DNA for the CDR3 is TGTGCCAGCAGCTTGGCGGGACTAGATCACAATGAGCAGTTCTTC.

The rearrangement uses TRBV29-1 and TRBJ2-1; TRBD1 aligns across 10 bases. Trimming took 4 bases from V and 3 from J; bases not matched to a gene: 0. The CDR3 is made up of 13 amino acids. Germline V lookup: CDR1 SQVTM, CDR2 ANQGSEA. CDR3 nucleotide sequence: TGCAGCGTTGGGACAGGGGGCTACAATGAGCAGTTCTTC. This sequence encodes CSVGTGGYNEQFF.

The rearrangement links TRBV11-3 to TRBJ2-5, with D perhaps matching TRBD1 (6 bases). There are 13 residues in the CDR3. Trimming took 2 bases from V and 5 from J, leaving 9 bases between them. Germline-derived CDR1 and CDR2 are SGHNT and YENEEA. CDR3 nucleotides: TGTGCCAGCAGCTTAACAGGGACGGAGACCCAGTACTTC. It encodes CASSLTGTETQYF.

This clone was counted once. The chain combines TRBV9 with TRBJ2-1, with 9 bases that match TRBD2. CDR3 size: 17 residues. The germline V gene has CDR1 SGDLS and CDR2 YYNGEE. The V and J ends lost 0 bases and 2 bases, in that order; junction bases with no gene match: 6. CDR3 in amino acids: CASSVAAGGLTYNEQFF. The CDR3 region has the DNA TGTGCCAGCAGCGTAGCAGCGGGAGGTCTTACCTACAATGAGCAGTTCTTC.

The rearrangement joins TRBV7-9 to TRBJ1-2, with D hard to call. Germline V gene data show CDR1 as SEHNR and CDR2 as FQNEAQ (reference sequence). V was clipped by 8 bases and J by 4 bases, with 29 bases between them. The CDR3 length is 18 residues. CDR3 in DNA: TGTGCCAGCGTTCCAGAAACCCCGTCGCGGGGAAAGGGCTATGGCTACACCTTC. This sequence encodes CASVPETPSRGKGYGYTF.

This clone has just one count. The rearrangement uses TRBV30 and TRBJ2-7, with 8 bases that match TRBD2. V was clipped by 2 bases and J by 6 bases; unmatched bases: 9. Germline CDR1 is GTSNPN and CDR2 is SVGIG (reference sequence). The CDR3 extends over 14 amino acids. The CDR3 region is CAWSFRGGAGEQYF. The CDR3 nucleotides are TGTGCCTGGAGTTTCCGGGGGGGGGCTGGCGAGCAGTACTTC.

The chain couples TRBV5-1 to TRBJ1-1; TRBD1 aligns across 7 bases. Germline V CDR1 and CDR2: SGHRS, YFSETQ. This CDR3 has 15 residues. J was trimmed by 3 bases and V by 3 bases; bases with no gene match: 8. CDR3 region: CASSSPPTGHTEAFF. The CDR3 bases are TGCGCCAGCAGCTCACCACCGACAGGGCACACTGAAGCTTTCTTT.

Only one count was recorded for this clone. The V and J genes are TRBV23-1 and TRBJ2-7; the D is unclear. TRBV23-1 is identified as an open reading frame with a role that is uncertain. Trimming stripped 4 bases from V and 3 bases from J, with 25 bases between. The CDR3 extends over 18 amino acids. The CDR3: CASSRGKVTGDGYYEQYF. Written as DNA, the CDR3 is TGCGCCAGCAGTCGAGGTAAAGTGACTGGTGACGGATACTACGAGCAGTACTTC.

The chain couples TRBV6-6 to TRBJ2-1; 12 bases line up with TRBD2. The CDR3 covers 15 residues. Germline trimming cut 4 bases from V and 8 bases from J; bases unmatched to any gene: 6. In germline, CDR1 is MNHNY, CDR2 SVGAGI (reference sequence). CDR3 bases: TGTGCCAGCAGTTCCAGACTAGCGGGAGTACATGAGCAGTTCTTC. Protein: CASSSRLAGVHEQFF.

This chain uses TRBV5-1 with TRBJ2-5; perhaps TRBD2 as D (6 bases). This CDR3 contains 18 residues. Germline assignment: CDR1 SGHRS and CDR2 YFSETQ. Trimming left V 0 bases short and J 2 bases short, with 20 bases between. In DNA form, the CDR3 reads TGCGCCAGCAGCTTGGCGAGAGCGGGCCCCGTGGGGCAAGAGACCCAGTACTTC. It is translated as CASSLARAGPVGQETQYF.

This clone was counted a single time. This chain uses TRBV6-1 with TRBJ1-4; D uncertain. The V end was cut by 3 bases, the J end by 8 bases, with 13 bases between. The CDR3 is 14 residues long. CDR1 MNHNS and CDR2 SASEGT come from the germline V gene. Here the CDR3 reads CASSEGGRREKLFF. For the CDR3, the DNA is TGTGCCAGCAGTGAGGGAGGGAGGAGGGAAAAACTGTTTTTT.

The chain links TRBV9 to TRBJ1-2, with a possible D match to TRBD1 (5 bases). Germline V gene data show CDR1 as SGDLS and CDR2 as YYNGEE. This CDR3 has 14 amino acids. Trimming shortened V by 0 bases and J by 0 bases, and 6 bases separated the two germline ends. The CDR3 spells CASSVGQSNYGYTF. CDR3 in DNA: TGTGCCAGCAGCGTAGGACAGTCTAACTATGGCTACACCTTC.

The genes are TRBV28 and TRBJ2-7, with D uncertain. Germline V gives CDR1 MDHEN, CDR2 SYDVKM. The CDR3 sequence is 12 residues long. Trimming stripped 1 base from V and 7 bases from J, with 8 bases between. This CDR3 reads CASSLSQVEQYF. The CDR3 DNA follows: TGTGCCAGCAGTTTATCACAAGTAGAGCAGTACTTC.

The chain has TRBV19 and TRBJ1-3; TRBD1 might be the D (5 bases). The CDR3 runs 17 residues. CDR1 and CDR2 from the germline V gene are LNHDA and SQIVND (reference sequence). Trimming took off 5 bases at V and 0 bases at J, with 17 bases between the two ends. The CDR3 reads CASSPARQYSSGNTIYF. In nucleotides, the CDR3 is TGTGCCAGTAGTCCCGCCCGACAGTACAGCTCTGGAAACACCATATATTTT.

The chain uses TRBV4-1 and TRBJ1-5; D not resolved. Trimming pared 3 bases from V and 0 bases from J, leaving 15 bases between. Germline V lookup: CDR1 MGHRA, CDR2 YSYEKL. There are 17 residues in the CDR3. The DNA for the CDR3 is TGCGCCAGCAGCCAGATCCATGGCGGGTATAGCAATCAGCCCCAGCATTTT. It translates to CASSQIHGGYSNQPQHF.

Of note for this clone: This sample includes further DNA sequences coding for the same CDR3. The chain employs TRBV5-6 and TRBJ1-5; 8 positions agree with TRBD1. Unmatched junction bases numbered 5, after V lost 4 bases and J lost 5 bases. Germline CDR1 reads SGHDT; CDR2 reads YYEEEE. CDR3 length: 14 amino acids. CDR3 region: CASSLWTGYQPQHF. In DNA, the CDR3 is TGTGCCAGCAGCCTATGGACAGGGTATCAGCCCCAGCATTTT.

The chain links TRBV11-2 to TRBJ2-3, with TRBD2 matching over 11 bases. Germline trimming cut 1 base from V and 3 bases from J; bases unmatched to any gene: 3. The germline CDR1 and CDR2 sequences are SGHAT and FQNNGV. This CDR3 has 16 amino acids. The CDR3 loop is CASSLGASGRTDTQYF. CDR3 DNA: TGTGCCAGCAGCTTAGGGGCTAGCGGGAGGACAGATACGCAGTATTTT.

The chain links TRBV6-1 to TRBJ1-5, with D possibly TRBD1 on 6 matching bases. The CDR3 runs 15 residues. V lost 4 bases, J lost 6 bases, and 16 bases lay in between. Germline CDR1 MNHNS, CDR2 SASEGT. CDR3 region: CASSGQQGASQPQHF. The CDR3 region has the DNA TGTGCCAGCAGTGGCCAACAGGGTGCGAGTCAGCCCCAGCATTTT.

J is TRBJ2-5 and V is TRBV30; maybe TRBD2 (5 bases). The germline V and J ends were trimmed by 5 bases and 4 bases, with 17 bases remaining between them. The CDR3 covers 14 residues. CDR1 and CDR2 from the germline V gene are GTSNPN and SVGIG (reference sequence). CDR3: CAWGPPPAGETQYF. The CDR3 bases are TGTGCCTGGGGGCCTCCCCCTGCGGGAGAGACCCAGTACTTC.

The chain is built from TRBV6-4 and TRBJ2-2, with TRBD1 matching 10 bases. The germline CDR1 and CDR2 sequences are MRHNA and SNTAGT. V trimming: 6 bases; J trimming: 6 bases; junction bases outside the gene matches: 13. The CDR3 length is 17 residues. CDR3 amino acids: CASSERNTGTGAGELFF. CDR3 nucleotide sequence: TGTGCCAGCAGCGAGAGAAATACCGGGACAGGGGCCGGGGAGCTGTTTTTT.

V usage is TRBV7-2 and J usage is TRBJ1-2, with 8 bases that match TRBD1. The CDR3 is 14 residues long. V lost 5 bases to trimming and J lost 7 bases; unmatched junction nucleotides: 9. The germline V gene encodes CDR1 SGHTA and CDR2 FQGNSA. The CDR3 nucleotides are TGTGCCAGCAGCCCAAAAACAGGGGGGGGTGGCTACACCTTC. Its protein is CASSPKTGGGGYTF.

This chain links TRBV2 with TRBJ2-5, with a tentative D call TRBD1 (6 bases). The CDR3 runs to 14 residues. Trimming removed 4 bases from V and 4 bases from J, with 13 bases in between. Germline CDR1 and CDR2: SNHLY and FYNNEI. The CDR3 DNA is TGTGCCAGCAGTGTTAGGGGGTTGCCAGAGACCCAGTACTTC. Translated: CASSVRGLPETQYF.

The chain recombines TRBV19 with TRBJ2-7; tentative D call: TRBD1 (5 bases). V dropped 8 bases and J dropped 0 bases, with 8 bases sitting between them. The CDR3 has 12 amino acids. Germline lookup yields CDR1 LNHDA and CDR2 SQIVND (reference sequence). The CDR3 sequence: CASSDSSYEQYF. The CDR3, as DNA: TGTGCCAGTTCAGACAGCTCCTACGAGCAGTACTTC.